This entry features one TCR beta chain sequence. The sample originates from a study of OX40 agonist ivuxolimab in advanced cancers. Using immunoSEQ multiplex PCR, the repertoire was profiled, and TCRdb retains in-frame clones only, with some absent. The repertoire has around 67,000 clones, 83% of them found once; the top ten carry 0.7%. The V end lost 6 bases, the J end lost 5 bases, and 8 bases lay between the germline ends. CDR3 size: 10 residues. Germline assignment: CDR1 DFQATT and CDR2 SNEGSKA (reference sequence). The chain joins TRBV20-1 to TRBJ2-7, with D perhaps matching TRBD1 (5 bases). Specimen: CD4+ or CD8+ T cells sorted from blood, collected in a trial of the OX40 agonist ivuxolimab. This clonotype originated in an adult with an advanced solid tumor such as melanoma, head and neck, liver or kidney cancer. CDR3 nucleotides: TGCAGTGCCTCAGGGAACGAGCAGTACTTC. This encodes CSASGNEQYF.